A selection of T cell receptor beta chains follows, all from one sample in a study of cytomegalovirus exposure and HLA in healthy donors. Using immunoSEQ multiplex PCR, the repertoire was profiled, and TCRdb retains in-frame clones only, with some absent. The sample carries about 140,000 clones, roughly 72% recorded once. The source material was PBMCs. These receptor sequences come from a man aged 35 to 55 in good health and CMV-seronegative. Both conserved end residues are part of each CDR3. A D gene is named only where the DNA matches it firmly. Only some rows state a clone size, as once, few, many or a class for expanded clones.

CDR3 DNA: TGTGCCAGTGGAATAGGGCCAGGGGGTAAAGCTTTCTTT
CDR3 protein: CASGIGPGGKAFF
clone size: NA
J gene: TRBJ1-1
D gene: TRBD1
V gene: TRBV19

CDR3 DNA: TGTGCCAGCAGCTTAGGGACTCCCTCCTACGAGCAGTACTTC
CDR3 protein: CASSLGTPSYEQYF
clone size: NA
J gene: TRBJ2-7
D gene: NA
V gene: TRBV11-2

CDR3 DNA: TGTGCCAGTAGTTGGCGGGAGGGAATCACCGGGGAGCTGTTTTTT
CDR3 protein: CASSWREGITGELFF
clone size: NA
J gene: TRBJ2-2
D gene: TRBD2
V gene: TRBV19

CDR3 DNA: TGCAGCGCTAGACAGACCTCCGATAGCAATCAGCCCCAGCATTTT
CDR3 protein: CSARQTSDSNQPQHF
clone size: NA
J gene: TRBJ1-5
D gene: NA
V gene: TRBV29-1

CDR3 DNA: TGTGCCAGCAGCGGGCAGGGGGTCTCCTACAATGAGCAGTTCTTC
CDR3 protein: CASSGQGVSYNEQFF
clone size: NA
J gene: TRBJ2-1
D gene: TRBD1
V gene: TRBV5-6

CDR3 DNA: TGTGCCAGCAGCCAAGAGGGAGGGGACCGAGCTTTCTTT
CDR3 protein: CASSQEGGDRAFF
clone size: few
J gene: TRBJ1-1
D gene: NA
V gene: TRBV4-2

CDR3 DNA: TGTGCCAGCAGTGAAGCGGGGGGATCCTACGAGCAGTACTTC
CDR3 protein: CASSEAGGSYEQYF
clone size: NA
J gene: TRBJ2-7
D gene: NA
V gene: TRBV6-1

CDR3 DNA: TGTGCCAGCAGCTCGACAGTGCACGCGAATACGCAGTATTTT
CDR3 protein: CASSSTVHANTQYF
clone size: NA
J gene: TRBJ2-3
D gene: NA
V gene: TRBV7-9

CDR3 DNA: TGTGCCAGCAGTTACCCCGGGATTGGGGATGAAAAACTGTTTTTT
CDR3 protein: CASSYPGIGDEKLFF
clone size: NA
J gene: TRBJ1-4
D gene: NA
V gene: TRBV28

CDR3 DNA: TGTGCCAGCAGTTTGACAGGGGCCGAGCAGTACTTC
CDR3 protein: CASSLTGAEQYF
clone size: NA
J gene: TRBJ2-7
D gene: TRBD1
V gene: TRBV27

CDR3 DNA: TGTGCCAGCAGTGGACAGGGGCGGGAGACTGAAGCTTTCTTT
CDR3 protein: CASSGQGRETEAFF
clone size: NA
J gene: TRBJ1-1
D gene: TRBD1
V gene: TRBV2

CDR3 DNA: TGTGCCAGCAGTTTAACGAACTCCCACCCACTACTGAACACTGAAGCTTTCTTT
CDR3 protein: CASSLTNSHPLLNTEAFF
clone size: NA
J gene: TRBJ1-1
D gene: NA
V gene: TRBV27

CDR3 DNA: TGTGCCAGCAGTGATGTCCAGTTCTTTACCTACGAGCAGTACTTC
CDR3 protein: CASSDVQFFTYEQYF
clone size: NA
J gene: TRBJ2-7
D gene: NA
V gene: TRBV25-1

CDR3 DNA: TGTGCCAGCAGAAGACTAGCGGGAGATAACGAGCAGTACTTC
CDR3 protein: CASRRLAGDNEQYF
clone size: NA
J gene: TRBJ2-7
D gene: TRBD2
V gene: TRBV6-5

CDR3 DNA: TGTGCCAGCTCACCCCCCGGGACAGGGCGGACCGGGGAGCTGTTTTTT
CDR3 protein: CASSPPGTGRTGELFF
clone size: NA
J gene: TRBJ2-2
D gene: TRBD1
V gene: TRBV18

CDR3 DNA: TGTGCCAGCAGCCTCACCGGGCTCAACGGGGGCGAGCAGTACTTC
CDR3 protein: CASSLTGLNGGEQYF
clone size: NA
J gene: TRBJ2-7
D gene: NA
V gene: TRBV28

CDR3 DNA: TGTGCCAGTAGTAGGACAGGCTATGGCTACACCTTC
CDR3 protein: CASSRTGYGYTF
clone size: NA
J gene: TRBJ1-2
D gene: TRBD1
V gene: TRBV19

CDR3 DNA: TGTGCCAGCAGTTTCGGTCAGGGCTACTACAATGAGCAGTTCTTC
CDR3 protein: CASSFGQGYYNEQFF
clone size: NA
J gene: TRBJ2-1
D gene: NA
V gene: TRBV28

CDR3 DNA: TGTGCCACCAGCAGAGATCCGCGGGAGACCCAGTACTTC
CDR3 protein: CATSRDPRETQYF
clone size: few
J gene: TRBJ2-5
D gene: NA
V gene: TRBV15

CDR3 DNA: TGTGCCAGCAACCAGGCAGGGGGATTTGACTCACCCCTCCACTTT
CDR3 protein: CASNQAGGFDSPLHF
clone size: NA
J gene: TRBJ1-6
D gene: TRBD1
V gene: TRBV27

CDR3 DNA: TGTGCCAGCAGCTCGGCAGGGACCTACGAGCAGTACTTC
CDR3 protein: CASSSAGTYEQYF
clone size: NA
J gene: TRBJ2-7
D gene: NA
V gene: TRBV5-4

CDR3 DNA: TGTGCCAGCAGCTCGCCCAGCTCCTACGAGCAGTACTTC
CDR3 protein: CASSSPSSYEQYF
clone size: NA
J gene: TRBJ2-7
D gene: NA
V gene: TRBV5-4

CDR3 DNA: TGTGCCAGCAGCTACGGACAGGAAGGATACAATCAGCCCCAGCATTTT
CDR3 protein: CASSYGQEGYNQPQHF
clone size: NA
J gene: TRBJ1-5
D gene: TRBD1
V gene: TRBV11-2

CDR3 DNA: TGCAGCGTAAACTTACAGGGGGCCGGCGTCTCTGGAAACACCATATATTTT
CDR3 protein: CSVNLQGAGVSGNTIYF
clone size: few
J gene: TRBJ1-3
D gene: TRBD1
V gene: TRBV29-1

CDR3 DNA: TGTGCCAGCAGCTTATCCCTGGGACAGACGCGCCATAATTCACCCCTCCACTTT
CDR3 protein: CASSLSLGQTRHNSPLHF
clone size: NA
J gene: TRBJ1-6
D gene: TRBD1
V gene: TRBV7-9

CDR3 DNA: TGTGCCAGCAGCTTAGGAGGGCTAAATCAGCCCCAGCATTTT
CDR3 protein: CASSLGGLNQPQHF
clone size: NA
J gene: TRBJ1-5
D gene: NA
V gene: TRBV7-2

CDR3 DNA: TGTGCCAGCACCTTGGGACTAGCGGGGATCCACGAGCAGTACTTC
CDR3 protein: CASTLGLAGIHEQYF
clone size: NA
J gene: TRBJ2-7
D gene: TRBD2
V gene: TRBV5-6

CDR3 DNA: TGTGCCACCAGCGCAAGAAGGGGATACGAGCAGTACTTC
CDR3 protein: CATSARRGYEQYF
clone size: NA
J gene: TRBJ2-7
D gene: NA
V gene: TRBV15

CDR3 DNA: TGTGCCAGCAGCTTAGGGCAGGGAAGAGACTATGGCTACACCTTC
CDR3 protein: CASSLGQGRDYGYTF
clone size: NA
J gene: TRBJ1-2
D gene: NA
V gene: TRBV7-9

CDR3 DNA: TGTGCCAGCAGCTTGGGGTGGGACAGGGCCTACGAGCAGTACTTC
CDR3 protein: CASSLGWDRAYEQYF
clone size: NA
J gene: TRBJ2-7
D gene: TRBD1
V gene: TRBV5-5

CDR3 DNA: TGTGCCTGGGACAGGTCGAACACTGAAGCTTTCTTT
CDR3 protein: CAWDRSNTEAFF
clone size: once
J gene: TRBJ1-1
D gene: NA
V gene: TRBV30

CDR3 DNA: TGTGCCAGCAGGGGACAGGGGGCGAACTACGAGCAGTACTTC
CDR3 protein: CASRGQGANYEQYF
clone size: few
J gene: TRBJ2-7
D gene: TRBD1
V gene: TRBV7-2

CDR3 DNA: TGCGCCAGCAGCCCAGGACTAGCGGGAGGGTCGGCAAACATTCAGTACTTC
CDR3 protein: CASSPGLAGGSANIQYF
clone size: once
J gene: TRBJ2-4
D gene: TRBD2
V gene: TRBV5-1

CDR3 DNA: TGTGCCAGCAGTTTAGGGACTGCCAATCAGCCCCAGCATTTT
CDR3 protein: CASSLGTANQPQHF
clone size: NA
J gene: TRBJ1-5
D gene: NA
V gene: TRBV28